Listed below are T cell receptor beta chains from one sample, sequenced in a study of T cell responses to AZD1222 COVID-19 vaccine. Here immunoSEQ multiplex PCR was the method, and the copy in TCRdb shows in-frame clones only, minus some. The table shows approximately 100,000 clones, with 80% to 90% occurring only once. The sequenced sample was peripheral blood, obtained on day 0 of AZD1222 vaccination. The origin of the receptors is an adult in good health. Both conserved end residues are trimmed from each CDR3. Rows may omit the clone size; those that give it use once, few, many or a size class.

V	size	J	CDR3
TRBV15	.	TRBJ1-3	ATSEDFYSGNTIY
TRBV7-8	.	TRBJ2-5	ASSRDRGTETQY
TRBV11-2	.	TRBJ2-1	ASSFSAGGYEQF
TRBV6-5	.	TRBJ2-1	ASSYSGGEQF
TRBV19	.	TRBJ2-1	ASSPWDRGDNEQF
TRBV28	.	TRBJ1-1	ASGSATMNTEAF
TRBV7-2	.	TRBJ2-5	ASSLGGGPETQY
TRBV28	.	TRBJ2-4	ASRTGGGKNIQY
TRBV10-3	.	TRBJ2-1	AISGGVDEQF
TRBV5-1	.	TRBJ1-5	ASSTGDSSFQPQH
TRBV2	.	TRBJ2-1	ASSEALGGLLRQF
TRBV25-1	.	TRBJ1-6	ASRITGLNSPLH
TRBV7-9	.	TRBJ2-1	ASSSTTGKNNEQF
TRBV27	.	TRBJ2-1	ASSLGGNEQF
TRBV5-4	.	TRBJ2-7	ASSSRGLGGEQY
TRBV19	once	.	ASSYTGAEQY
TRBV30	.	TRBJ2-3	AWSSSGRAEDTQY
TRBV6-2/TRBV6-3	once	TRBJ1-5	ASSDGQGTDQPQH
TRBV11-2	.	TRBJ2-7	ASSLVRWASGDGEQY
TRBV6-6	.	TRBJ2-7	ASRSSGTYEQY
TRBV18	once	TRBJ1-3	ASSPETGRNTIY
TRBV9	few	TRBJ1-3	ASSVVAGRTSGNTIY
TRBV5-1	.	TRBJ2-7	ASSPSGSVVAFEQY
TRBV5-1	few	TRBJ2-7	ASSLARSPSGYEQY
TRBV27	few	TRBJ2-7	ASSSAGSEQY
TRBV7-3	.	TRBJ1-1	ASSLTGPMNTEAF
TRBV5-1	.	TRBJ2-7	ASSLVGGYEQY
TRBV19	.	TRBJ1-2	ASSSQKQGAYGYT
TRBV6-5	.	TRBJ2-7	ASSYLDRVYEQY
TRBV18	.	TRBJ1-3	ASSPPSPVSGNTIY
TRBV9	.	TRBJ2-7	ASSVGGTGVLYEQY
TRBV29-1	.	TRBJ2-1	SVARRREVYNEQF
TRBV19	few	TRBJ2-1	ASSTTSGSGEQF
TRBV7-3	.	TRBJ2-6	ASSPLDRGSGANVLT
TRBV2	.	TRBJ1-1	ASSADSQVDTEAF
TRBV3-1/TRBV3-2	.	TRBJ1-6	ASSQVKGGYNSPLH
TRBV7-9	.	TRBJ1-5	ASSLGRDNGLNQPQH
TRBV4-2	.	TRBJ2-3	ASSQGRSNTDTQY
TRBV20-1	.	TRBJ2-3	SASALGGRTDTQY
TRBV18	.	TRBJ1-1	ASSHGDVTEAF
TRBV5-1	.	TRBJ2-7	ASTQGASGAYEQY
TRBV5-4	.	TRBJ2-3	ASSLTGQGITDTQY
TRBV6-6	.	TRBJ2-1	ASSYSSGNEQF
TRBV19	.	TRBJ1-5	ASSSGAGNQPQH
TRBV9	.	TRBJ1-2	ASSEQGGPLANYGYT
TRBV19	.	TRBJ2-3	ASSIRTSGSRSADTQY
TRBV7-2	.	TRBJ1-5	ASTYSAIQPQH
TRBV7-9	.	TRBJ2-3	ASTTLTSPNTDTQY
TRBV20-1	.	TRBJ2-5	SRQDQETQY
TRBV2	.	TRBJ2-1	ASRRTSGSAGEQF
TRBV6-5	few	TRBJ2-7	ASRDFYEQY
TRBV30	.	TRBJ1-2	AWSVLRGGRANGYT
TRBV18	.	TRBJ2-1	ASSRGLAGDTEQF
TRBV11-2	.	TRBJ2-2	ASSPVGPGELF
TRBV5-1	.	TRBJ2-3	ASSPRTSTTDTQY